This T cell receptor (beta chain) came from a study of blood T cell repertoires in COVID-19. About the research overall: Material from acute and convalescent COVID-19 was sourced from the United States, Italy and Spain. Nucleic acid was either cDNA or gDNA, and it came from T cells, B-cell-depleted T cells, or PBMCs.

As processed by the authors: Cell counts per sample came from amplifying reference gene primers. The assay was immunoSEQ multiplex PCR, and TCRdb's table has in-frame clones only and misses some. D and trimming were read from the DNA, whereas the V and J calls and clone size are those reported in that table. The data show 90,000 to 110,000 clones, 75% to 85% seen once. Trimming removed 1 base from V and 4 bases from J, with 8 bases in between. The CDR3 runs to 13 residues. Germline V lookup: CDR1 LNHNV, CDR2 YYDKDF (reference sequence). The sample consisted of peripheral blood. This clonotype was sampled from a woman aged 65 to 85 with acute or convalescent COVID-19. The chain joins TRBV15 to TRBJ2-7, with a tentative D call TRBD1 (5 bases). CDR3 region: CATSRGQNYEQYF. The CDR3 nucleotides read TGTGCCACCAGCAGAGGACAGAATTACGAGCAGTACTTC.